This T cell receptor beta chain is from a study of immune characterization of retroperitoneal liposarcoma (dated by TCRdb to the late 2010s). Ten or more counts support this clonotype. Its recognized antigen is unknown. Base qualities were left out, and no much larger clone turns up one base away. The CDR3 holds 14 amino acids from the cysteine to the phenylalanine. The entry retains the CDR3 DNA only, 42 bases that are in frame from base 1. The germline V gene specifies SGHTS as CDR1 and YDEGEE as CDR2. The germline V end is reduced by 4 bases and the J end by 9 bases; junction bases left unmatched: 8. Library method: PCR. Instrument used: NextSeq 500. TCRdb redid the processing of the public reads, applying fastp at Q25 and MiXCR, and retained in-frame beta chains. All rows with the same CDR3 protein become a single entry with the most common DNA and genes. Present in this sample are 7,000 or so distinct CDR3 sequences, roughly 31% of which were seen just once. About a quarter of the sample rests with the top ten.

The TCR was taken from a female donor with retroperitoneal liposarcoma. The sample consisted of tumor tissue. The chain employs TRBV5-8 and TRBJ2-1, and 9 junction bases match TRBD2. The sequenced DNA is TGTGCCAGCAGCCAGGCGGGGGGGGCTTCTGAGCAGTTCTTC. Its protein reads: CASSQAGGASEQFF.